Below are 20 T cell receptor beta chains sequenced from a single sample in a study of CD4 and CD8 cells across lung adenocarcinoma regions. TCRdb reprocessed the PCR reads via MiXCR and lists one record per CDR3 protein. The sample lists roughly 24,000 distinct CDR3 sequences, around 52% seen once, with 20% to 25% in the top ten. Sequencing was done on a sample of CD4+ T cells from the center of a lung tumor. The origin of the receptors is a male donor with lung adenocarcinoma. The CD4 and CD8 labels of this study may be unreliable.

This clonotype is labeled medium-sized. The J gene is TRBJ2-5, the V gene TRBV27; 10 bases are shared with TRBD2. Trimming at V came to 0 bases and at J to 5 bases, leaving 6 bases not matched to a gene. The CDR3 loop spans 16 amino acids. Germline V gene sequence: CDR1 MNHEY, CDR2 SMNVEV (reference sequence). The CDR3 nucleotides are TGTGCCAGCAGTTTATCTCTAGCGGGAGATGGCGAGACCCAGTACTTC. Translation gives CASSLSLAGDGETQYF.

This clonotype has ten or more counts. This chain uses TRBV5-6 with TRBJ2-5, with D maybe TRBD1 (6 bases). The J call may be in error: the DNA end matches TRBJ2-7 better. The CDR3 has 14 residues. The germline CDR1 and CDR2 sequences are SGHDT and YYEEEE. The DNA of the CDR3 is TGTGCCAGCAGCGTCGGGACAACATTTTACGAGCAGTACTTC. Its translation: CASSVGTTFYEQYF.

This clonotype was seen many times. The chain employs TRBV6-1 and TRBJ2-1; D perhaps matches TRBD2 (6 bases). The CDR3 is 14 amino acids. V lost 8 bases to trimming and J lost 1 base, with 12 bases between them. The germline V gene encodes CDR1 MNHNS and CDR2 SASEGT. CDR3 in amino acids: CASRAGSSYNEQFF. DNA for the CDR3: TGTGCCAGCCGGGCGGGGAGTTCCTACAATGAGCAGTTCTTC.

The CDR3 sequence: CASMSGDTDTQYF. The CDR3 nucleotides read TGTGCCAGCATGAGCGGGGACACAGATACGCAGTATTTT. The chain employs TRBV27 and TRBJ2-3, with 7 nucleotides matching TRBD2. CDR3 length equals 13 residues. The junction had 3 bases not matched to a gene; V was cut back by 7 bases and J by 2 bases. Per the germline V gene, CDR1 is MNHEY and CDR2 is SMNVEV (reference sequence).

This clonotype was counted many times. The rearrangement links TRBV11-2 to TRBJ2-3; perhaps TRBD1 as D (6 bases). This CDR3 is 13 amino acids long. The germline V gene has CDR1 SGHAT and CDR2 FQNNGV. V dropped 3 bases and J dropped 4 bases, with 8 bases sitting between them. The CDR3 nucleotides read TGTGCCAGCAGCTTGGGGGCTTCAGATACGCAGTATTTT. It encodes CASSLGASDTQYF.

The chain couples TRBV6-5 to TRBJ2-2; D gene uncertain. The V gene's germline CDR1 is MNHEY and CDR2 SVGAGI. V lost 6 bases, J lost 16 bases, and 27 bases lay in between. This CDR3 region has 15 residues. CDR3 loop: CASRLQSGITDKQFF. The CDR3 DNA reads TGTGCCAGCAGACTCCAGTCCGGAATTACAGATAAGCAGTTTTTT.

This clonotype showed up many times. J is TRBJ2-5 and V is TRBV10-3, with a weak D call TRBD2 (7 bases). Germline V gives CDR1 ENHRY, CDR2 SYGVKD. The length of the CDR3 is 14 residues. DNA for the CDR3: TGTGCGGGGCGCGGGGGCCGTGACCAAGAGACCCAGTACTTC. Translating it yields CAGRGGRDQETQYF.

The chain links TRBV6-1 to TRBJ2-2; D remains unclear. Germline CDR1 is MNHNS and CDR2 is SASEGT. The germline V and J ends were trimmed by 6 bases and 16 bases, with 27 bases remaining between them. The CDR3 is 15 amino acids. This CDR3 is CASRATGVSTEAQFF. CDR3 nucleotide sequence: TGTGCCAGCAGGGCAACGGGCGTGAGCACCGAGGCGCAGTTTTTT.

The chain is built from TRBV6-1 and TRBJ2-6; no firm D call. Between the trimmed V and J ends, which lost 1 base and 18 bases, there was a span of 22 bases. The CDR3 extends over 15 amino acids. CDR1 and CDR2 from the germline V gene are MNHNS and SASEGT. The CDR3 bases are TGTGCCAGCAGTGAAGGACACTCGTGGGCCAACGTGCAGACTTTC. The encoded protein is CASSEGHSWANVQTF.

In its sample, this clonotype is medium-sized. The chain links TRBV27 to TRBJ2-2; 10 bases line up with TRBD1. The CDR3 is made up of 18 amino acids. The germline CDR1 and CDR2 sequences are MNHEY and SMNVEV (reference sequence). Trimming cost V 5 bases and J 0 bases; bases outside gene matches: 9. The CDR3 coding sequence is TGTGCCAGCAGTACCCGGGACAGGGGACATACGAACACCGGGGAGCTGTTTTTT. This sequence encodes CASSTRDRGHTNTGELFF.

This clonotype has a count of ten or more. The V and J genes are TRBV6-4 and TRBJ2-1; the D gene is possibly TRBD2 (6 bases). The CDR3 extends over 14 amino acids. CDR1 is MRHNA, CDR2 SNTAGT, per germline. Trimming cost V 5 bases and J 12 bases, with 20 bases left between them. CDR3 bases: TGTGCCAGCAGTCCATCGGTAAGCGGGCGCATGCAGTTCTTC. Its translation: CASSPSVSGRMQFF.

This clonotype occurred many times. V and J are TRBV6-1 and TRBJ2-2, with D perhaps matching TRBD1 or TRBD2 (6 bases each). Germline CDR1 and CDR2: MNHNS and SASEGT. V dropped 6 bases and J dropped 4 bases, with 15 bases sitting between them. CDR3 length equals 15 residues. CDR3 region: CASRWGRGLTGELFF. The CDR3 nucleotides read TGTGCCAGCAGATGGGGGCGGGGTCTCACCGGGGAGCTGTTTTTT.

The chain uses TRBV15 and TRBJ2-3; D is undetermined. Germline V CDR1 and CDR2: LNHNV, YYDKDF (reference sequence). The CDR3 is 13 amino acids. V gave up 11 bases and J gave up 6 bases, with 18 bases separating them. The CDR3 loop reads CASGLDAADTQYF. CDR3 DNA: TGTGCCTCCGGTTTGGATGCGGCGGATACGCAGTATTTT.

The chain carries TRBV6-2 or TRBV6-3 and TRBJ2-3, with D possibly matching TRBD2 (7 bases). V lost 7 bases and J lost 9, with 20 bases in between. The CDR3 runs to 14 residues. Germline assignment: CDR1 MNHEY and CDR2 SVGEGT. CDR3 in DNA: TGTGCCAGCAAGGGGGGGCAGGCCAAAGACACGCAGTATTTT. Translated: CASKGGQAKDTQYF.

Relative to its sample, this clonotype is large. CDR3 nucleotides: TGTGCCAGCAGCCCACCGGGACTAGCGAATGAGCAGTACTTC. Translating it yields CASSPPGLANEQYF. The chain combines TRBV6-1 with TRBJ2-1, with 10 bases that match TRBD2. The DNA end lines up better with TRBJ2-7; the J call may be wrong. This CDR3 comprises 14 residues. Germline V lookup: CDR1 MNHNS, CDR2 SASEGT.

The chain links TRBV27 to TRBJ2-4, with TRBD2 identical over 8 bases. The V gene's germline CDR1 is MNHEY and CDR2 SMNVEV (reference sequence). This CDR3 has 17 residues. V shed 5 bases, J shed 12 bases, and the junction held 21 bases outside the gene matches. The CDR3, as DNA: TGTGCCAGCAGTCGCCGGGGGGGGCTGGGAGCCAAAAATACTCAGTACTTC. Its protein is CASSRRGGLGAKNTQYF.

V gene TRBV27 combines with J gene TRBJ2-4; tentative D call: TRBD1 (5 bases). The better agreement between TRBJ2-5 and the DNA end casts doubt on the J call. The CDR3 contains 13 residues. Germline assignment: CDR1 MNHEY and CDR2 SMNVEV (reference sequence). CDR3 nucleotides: TGTGCCAGCAGTTTACAGGACAAAAAGACCCAGTACTTC. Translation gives CASSLQDKKTQYF.

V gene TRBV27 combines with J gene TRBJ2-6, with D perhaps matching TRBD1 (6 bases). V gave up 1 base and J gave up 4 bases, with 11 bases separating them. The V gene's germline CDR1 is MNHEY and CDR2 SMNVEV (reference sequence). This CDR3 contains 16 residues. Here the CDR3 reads CASSLLGGSGANVLTF. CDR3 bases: TGTGCCAGCAGTTTATTAGGGGGAAGCGGGGCCAACGTCCTGACTTTC.

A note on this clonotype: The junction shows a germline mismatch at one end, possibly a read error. The CDR3 reads CAGRATSGSIDEQYF. CDR3 in DNA: TGCGCCGGCAGAGCAACTAGCGGGAGTATAGACGAGCAGTACTTC. The chain combines TRBV5-1 with TRBJ2-7; 11 bases agree with TRBD2. The length of the CDR3 is 15 residues. CDR1 and CDR2 (germline): SGHRS, YFSETQ.

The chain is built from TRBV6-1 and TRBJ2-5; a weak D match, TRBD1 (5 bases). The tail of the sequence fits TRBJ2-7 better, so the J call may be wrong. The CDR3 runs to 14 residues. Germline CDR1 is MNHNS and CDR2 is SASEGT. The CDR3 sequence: CASSEVMQGHEQYF. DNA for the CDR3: TGTGCCAGCAGTGAAGTGATGCAGGGCCACGAGCAGTACTTC.